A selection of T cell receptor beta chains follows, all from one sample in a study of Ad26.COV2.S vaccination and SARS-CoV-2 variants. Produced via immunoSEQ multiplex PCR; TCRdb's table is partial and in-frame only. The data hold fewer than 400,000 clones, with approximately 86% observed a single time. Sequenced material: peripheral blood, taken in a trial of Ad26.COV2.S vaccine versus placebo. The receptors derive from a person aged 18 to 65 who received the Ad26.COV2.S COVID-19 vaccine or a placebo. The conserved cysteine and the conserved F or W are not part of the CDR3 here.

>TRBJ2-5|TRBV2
ASSDLRGEAQY
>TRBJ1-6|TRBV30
AWIAAGQYNSPLH
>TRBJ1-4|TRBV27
ASSFNPTGGFQKLF
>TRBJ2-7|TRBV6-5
ASSYPGTYEQY
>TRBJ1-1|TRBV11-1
ASSLKEGAKRAF
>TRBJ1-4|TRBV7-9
ASSESGGAEKLF
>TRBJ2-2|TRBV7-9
ASSLRGDQNTGELF
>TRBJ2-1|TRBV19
ASSYLAGGTYNEQF
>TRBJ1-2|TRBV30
AWSVLSGGGGIHT
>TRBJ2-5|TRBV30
ASRDLKETQY
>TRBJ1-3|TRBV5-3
ACRRTLSGNTIY
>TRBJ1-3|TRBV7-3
ASSAVPSREGNTIY
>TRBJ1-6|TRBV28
ASNREPSYNSPLH
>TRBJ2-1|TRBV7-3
ASSFNPTSGGVSSYNEQF
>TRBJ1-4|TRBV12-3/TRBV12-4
ASSNFPEKLF
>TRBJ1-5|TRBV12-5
ASGLASGQGGNQPQH
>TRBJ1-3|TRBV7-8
ASSLESWTGSGNTIY
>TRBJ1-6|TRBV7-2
ASSLDKARNSPLH
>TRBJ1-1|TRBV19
ASSMWLGGRSTEAF
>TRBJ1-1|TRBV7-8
ASSFETGGPAEAF
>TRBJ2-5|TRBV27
ASSLAVGETQY
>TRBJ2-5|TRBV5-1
ASSLVGSQETQY
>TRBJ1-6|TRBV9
ASKIRDRRYNSPLH
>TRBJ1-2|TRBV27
ASSLGERYGYT
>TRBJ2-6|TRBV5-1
ASSLKQGSGANVLT
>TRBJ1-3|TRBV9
ASSVGGRGSGNTIY
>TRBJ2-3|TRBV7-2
ASSSGLAPDTQY
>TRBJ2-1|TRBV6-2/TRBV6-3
ASSYELAGGNEQF
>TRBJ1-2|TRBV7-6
ASSSVGGGSYGYT
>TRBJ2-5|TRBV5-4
ASSLGRSWGVGQETQY
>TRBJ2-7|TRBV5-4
ASSLALGTGHEQY
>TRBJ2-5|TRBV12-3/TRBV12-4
ASSFQETQY
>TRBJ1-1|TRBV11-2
ASSLSRGQTNTEAF
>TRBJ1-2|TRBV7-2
ASSSKGGYGYT
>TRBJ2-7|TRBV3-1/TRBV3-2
ASSQPGTRVYEQY
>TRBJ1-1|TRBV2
ASSEQTGETF
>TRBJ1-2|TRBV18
ASSPVDKGKYGYT
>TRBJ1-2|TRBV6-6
ASGGGSLGADGYT
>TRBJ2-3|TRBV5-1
ASSLDLAGAPDTQY
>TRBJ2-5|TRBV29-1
SVPGPSTETQY
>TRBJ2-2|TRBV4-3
ASSQEPQGNTGELF
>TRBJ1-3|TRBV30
AWARDGGNTIY
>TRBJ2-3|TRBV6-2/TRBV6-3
ASSRPNSLGLYTDTQY
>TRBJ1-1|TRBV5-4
ASSFPGSVELDTEAF
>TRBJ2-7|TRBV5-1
ASSFFDEQY